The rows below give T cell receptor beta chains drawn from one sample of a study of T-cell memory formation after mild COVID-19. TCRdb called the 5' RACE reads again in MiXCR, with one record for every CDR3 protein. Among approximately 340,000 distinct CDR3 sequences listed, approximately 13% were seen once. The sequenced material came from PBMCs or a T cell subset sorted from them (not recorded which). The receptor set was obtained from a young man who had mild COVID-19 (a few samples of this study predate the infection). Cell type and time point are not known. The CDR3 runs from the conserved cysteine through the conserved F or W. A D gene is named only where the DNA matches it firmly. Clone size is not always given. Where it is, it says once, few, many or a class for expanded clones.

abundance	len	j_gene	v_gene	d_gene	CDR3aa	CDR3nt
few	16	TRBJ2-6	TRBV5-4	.	CASSFEVSSGANVLTF	TGTGCCAGCAGCTTCGAAGTGAGCTCTGGGGCCAACGTCCTGACTTTC
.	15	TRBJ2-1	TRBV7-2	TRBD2	CASSPSGGDSNEQFF	TGTGCCAGCAGCCCCAGCGGGGGGGACTCTAATGAGCAGTTCTTC
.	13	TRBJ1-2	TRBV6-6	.	CASSPGDMFSYTF	TGTGCCAGCAGTCCCGGGGACATGTTTAGCTACACCTTC
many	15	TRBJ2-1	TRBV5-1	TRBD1	CASSLEGTGYNEQFF	TGCGCCAGCAGCTTGGAGGGGACAGGGTACAATGAGCAGTTCTTC
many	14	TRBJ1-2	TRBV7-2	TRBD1	CASSPTGALYGYTF	TGTGCCAGCAGCCCTACAGGGGCCCTCTATGGCTACACCTTC
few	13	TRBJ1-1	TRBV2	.	CASRLAVNTEAFF	TGTGCCAGCCGATTGGCGGTGAACACTGAAGCTTTCTTT
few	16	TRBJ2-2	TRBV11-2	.	CASKPGGGAATGELFF	TGTGCCAGCAAACCCGGTGGAGGGGCGGCCACCGGGGAGCTGTTTTTT
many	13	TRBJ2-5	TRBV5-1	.	CASSSEVAETQYF	TGCGCCAGCAGTTCGGAGGTGGCGGAGACCCAGTACTTC
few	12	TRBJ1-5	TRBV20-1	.	CSAKGFGPPQHF	TGCAGTGCTAAGGGTTTCGGCCCGCCCCAGCATTTT
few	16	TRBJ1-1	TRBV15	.	CATSRGTDSMNTEAFF	TGTGCCACCAGCAGGGGTACTGACAGCATGAACACTGAAGCTTTCTTT
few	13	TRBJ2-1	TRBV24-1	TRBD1	CASTGGGNNEQFF	TGTGCCAGCACAGGGGGTGGTAACAATGAGCAGTTCTTC
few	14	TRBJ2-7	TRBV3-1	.	CASSLTNWRGQQYF	TGTGCCAGCAGCCTGACTAATTGGCGGGGCCAGCAGTACTTC
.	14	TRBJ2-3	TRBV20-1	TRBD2	CSARAGGGADTQYF	TGCAGTGCTAGAGCCGGCGGGGGGGCAGATACGCAGTATTTT
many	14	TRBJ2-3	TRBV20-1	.	CSAIRGVGTDTQYF	TGCAGTGCTATAAGGGGGGTGGGCACAGATACGCAGTATTTT
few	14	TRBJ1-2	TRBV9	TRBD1	CASSVVAGGNGYTF	TGTGCCAGCAGCGTAGTGGCAGGGGGCAATGGCTACACCTTC
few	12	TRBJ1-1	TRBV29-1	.	CSVGQVGTEAFF	TGCAGCGTTGGACAAGTCGGCACTGAAGCTTTCTTT
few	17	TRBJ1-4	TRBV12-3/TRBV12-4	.	CASSPGYRAATNEKLFF	TGTGCCAGCAGTCCGGGATACAGGGCAGCAACTAATGAAAAACTGTTTTTT
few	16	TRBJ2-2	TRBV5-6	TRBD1	CASSLPGTGNTGELFF	TGTGCCAGCAGCTTGCCTGGGACAGGGAACACCGGGGAGCTGTTTTTT
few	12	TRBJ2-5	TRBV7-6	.	CASSLLQETQYF	TGTGCCAGCAGCTTACTTCAAGAGACCCAGTACTTC
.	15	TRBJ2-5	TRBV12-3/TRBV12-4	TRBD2	CASSLPGGGEETQYF	TGTGCCAGCAGTCTGCCTGGCGGGGGGGAAGAGACCCAGTACTTC
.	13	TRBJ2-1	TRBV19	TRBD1	CASSIGSGTGSFF	TGTGCCAGTAGTATTGGCTCCGGGACAGGGTCGTTCTTC
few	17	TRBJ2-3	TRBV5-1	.	CASSTELGTAGADTQYF	TGCGCCAGCAGCACAGAGCTCGGGACAGCGGGGGCCGATACGCAGTATTTT
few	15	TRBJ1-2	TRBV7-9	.	CASTSRPQSGLGYTF	TGTGCCAGCACCTCCCGCCCCCAATCCGGGCTTGGCTACACCTTC
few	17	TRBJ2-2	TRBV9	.	CASSVGGPGAGTGELFF	TGTGCCAGCAGCGTAGGGGGTCCGGGGGCTGGCACCGGGGAGCTGTTTTTT
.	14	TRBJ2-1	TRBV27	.	CASIKGRSYNEQFF	TGTGCCAGCATTAAGGGGAGATCCTACAATGAGCAGTTCTTC
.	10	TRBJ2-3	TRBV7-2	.	CASSADTQYF	TGTGCCAGTAGTGCAGATACGCAGTATTTT
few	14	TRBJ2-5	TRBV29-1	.	CSVVPGEAPETQYF	TGCAGCGTTGTTCCTGGGGAGGCGCCGGAGACCCAGTACTTC
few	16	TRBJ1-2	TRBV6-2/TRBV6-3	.	CASTHGADLAGYGYTF	TGTGCCAGCACCCACGGGGCGGACTTGGCGGGCTATGGCTACACCTTC
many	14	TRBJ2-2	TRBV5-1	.	CASGGRTYTGELFF	TGCGCCAGCGGGGGACGGACTTACACCGGGGAGCTGTTTTTT
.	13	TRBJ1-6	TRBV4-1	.	CASSQDSGSPLHF	TGCGCCAGCAGCCAAGATTCCGGTTCACCCCTCCACTTT
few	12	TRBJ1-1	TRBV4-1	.	CASSQRPGEAFF	TGCGCCAGCAGCCAACGTCCAGGGGAAGCTTTCTTT
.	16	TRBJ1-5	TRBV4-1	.	CASSQGIPLLNQPQHF	TGCGCCAGCAGCCAAGGTATTCCACTGCTAAATCAGCCCCAGCATTTT
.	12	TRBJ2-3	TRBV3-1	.	CASSQVEREQYF	TGTGCCAGCAGCCAAGTTGAGAGGGAGCAGTATTTT
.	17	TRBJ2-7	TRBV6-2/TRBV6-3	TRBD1	CASSYSNTGGTSYEQYF	TGTGCCAGCAGTTACTCGAATACAGGGGGGACCTCCTACGAGCAGTACTTC
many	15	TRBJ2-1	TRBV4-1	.	CASSQSGSSYNEQFF	TGCGCCAGCAGCCAATCGGGGAGCTCCTACAATGAGCAGTTCTTC
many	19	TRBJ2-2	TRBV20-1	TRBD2	CSAPKGLAGGSRVTGELFF	TGCAGTGCTCCAAAGGGACTAGCGGGGGGATCGCGAGTCACCGGGGAGCTGTTTTTT
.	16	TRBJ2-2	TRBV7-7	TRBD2	CASTTSGGANTGELFF	TGTGCTAGCACTACTAGCGGGGGCGCGAACACCGGGGAGCTGTTTTTT
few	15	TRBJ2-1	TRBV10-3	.	CAISEGGNSYNEQFF	TGTGCCATCAGTGAAGGGGGGAACTCCTACAATGAGCAGTTCTTC
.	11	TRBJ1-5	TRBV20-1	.	CSASSGTADHF	TGCAGTGCTAGCTCCGGGACGGCCGATCATTTT
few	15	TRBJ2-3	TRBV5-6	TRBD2	CASSRPTSGADTQYF	TGTGCCAGCAGCCGTCCTACTAGCGGGGCAGATACGCAGTATTTT
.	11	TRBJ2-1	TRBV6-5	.	CASSQEGEQFF	TGTGCCAGCAGTCAGGAGGGTGAGCAGTTCTTC
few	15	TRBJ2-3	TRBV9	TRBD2	CASSNRGGLTDTQYF	TGTGCCAGCAGCAACCGGGGGGGCCTCACAGATACGCAGTATTTT